Listed below are T cell receptor beta chains from one sample, sequenced in a study of T cell responses to AZD1222 COVID-19 vaccine. Using immunoSEQ multiplex PCR, the repertoire was profiled, and TCRdb retains in-frame clones only, with some absent. This sample has around 87,000 clones, with 80% to 90% found just once. Specimen: peripheral blood, collected 28 days after the second AZD1222 dose. The receptors come from an adult who received the AZD1222 COVID-19 vaccine. Both conserved end residues are part of each CDR3. Fields, in order: D gene, V gene, J gene, clone size, CDR3 DNA, CDR3 protein. D genes are given only for firm matches. Clone size is stated in some rows and not others, as once, few, many or a class when expanded.

>TRBD2|TRBV6-2/TRBV6-3|TRBJ2-1|.
TGTGCCAGCAGTCTCCGGGACTACAGTGAGCAGTTCTTC
CASSLRDYSEQFF
>TRBD1|TRBV29-1|TRBJ2-7|once
TGCAGCGTATGGACAGGGGACAAATACGAGCAGTACTTC
CSVWTGDKYEQYF
>.|TRBV14|TRBJ2-7|.
TGTGCCAGCAGCCAAGCAGTTCACTCCTACGAGCAGTACTTC
CASSQAVHSYEQYF
>.|TRBV18|TRBJ1-1|.
TGTGCCAGCTCACCACAGGAGAACACTGAAGCTTTCTTT
CASSPQENTEAFF
>.|TRBV11-3|TRBJ2-2|.
TGTGCCAGCAGCTTTCGTCGAACGAACACCGGGGAGCTGTTTTTT
CASSFRRTNTGELFF
>.|TRBV14|TRBJ2-7|.
TGTGCCAGCAGCCAAGGACTAGGGTTCAACGAGCAGTACTTC
CASSQGLGFNEQYF
>.|TRBV6-5|TRBJ2-7|once
TGTGCCAGCAGTTCACGTCTGGGAATCGCCTACGAGCAGTACTTC
CASSSRLGIAYEQYF
>.|TRBV2|TRBJ1-1|.
TGTGCCAGCAGTGAAAAGGGACGGCTAGGGAACACTGAAGCTTTCTTT
CASSEKGRLGNTEAFF
>.|TRBV30|TRBJ1-2|once
TGTGCCTGGGCCCTCTGGGCAGGGGACGGCTACACCTTC
CAWALWAGDGYTF
>.|TRBV2|TRBJ1-1|.
TGTGCCAGCAGTGAAGACGCGGGTGAAGCTTTCTTT
CASSEDAGEAFF
>.|TRBV19|TRBJ1-1|.
TGTGCCAGTACCCGGACCATATCCACTGAAGCTTTCTTT
CASTRTISTEAFF
>.|TRBV7-9|TRBJ1-6|once
TGTGCCAGCAGCCGCACCGACAGGTTGGATACACCCCTCCACTTT
CASSRTDRLDTPLHF
>TRBD1|TRBV2|TRBJ1-2|.
TGTGCCAGCAGTTCCGAGCAGGGGGAGGTTGGCTACACCTTC
CASSSEQGEVGYTF